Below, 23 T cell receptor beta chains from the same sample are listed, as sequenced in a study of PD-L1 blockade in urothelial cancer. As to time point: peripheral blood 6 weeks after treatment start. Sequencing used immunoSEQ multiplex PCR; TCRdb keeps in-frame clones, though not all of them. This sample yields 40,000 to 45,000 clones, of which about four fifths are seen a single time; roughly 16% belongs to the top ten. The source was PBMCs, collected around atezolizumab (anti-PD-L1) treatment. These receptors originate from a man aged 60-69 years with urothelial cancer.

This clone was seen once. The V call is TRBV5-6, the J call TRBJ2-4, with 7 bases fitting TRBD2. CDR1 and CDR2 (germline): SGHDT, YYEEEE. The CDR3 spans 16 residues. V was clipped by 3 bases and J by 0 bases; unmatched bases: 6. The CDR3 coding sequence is TGTGCCAGCAGCTCGGGAGGACGGCTAGCCAAAAACATTCAGTACTTC. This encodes CASSSGGRLAKNIQYF.

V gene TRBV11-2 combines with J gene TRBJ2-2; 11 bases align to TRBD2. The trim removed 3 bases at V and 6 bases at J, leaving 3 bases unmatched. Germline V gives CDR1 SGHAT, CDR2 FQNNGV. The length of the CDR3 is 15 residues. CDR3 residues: CASSFSGGASGELFF. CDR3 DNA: TGTGCCAGCAGCTTTAGCGGGGGGGCCTCCGGGGAGCTGTTTTTT.

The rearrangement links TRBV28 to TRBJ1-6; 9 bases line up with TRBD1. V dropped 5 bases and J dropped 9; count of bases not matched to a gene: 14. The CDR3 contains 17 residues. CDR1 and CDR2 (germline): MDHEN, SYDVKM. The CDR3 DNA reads TGTGCCAGCAGTCCGAAAGGGGACAGGGCGTTGGGTTCACCCCTCCACTTT. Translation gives CASSPKGDRALGSPLHF.

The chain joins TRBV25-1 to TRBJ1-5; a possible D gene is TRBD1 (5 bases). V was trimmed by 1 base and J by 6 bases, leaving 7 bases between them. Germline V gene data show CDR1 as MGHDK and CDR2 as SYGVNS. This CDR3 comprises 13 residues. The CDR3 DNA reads TGTGCCAGCAGTGAATGGGGGGGTCAGCCCCAGCATTTT. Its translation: CASSEWGGQPQHF.

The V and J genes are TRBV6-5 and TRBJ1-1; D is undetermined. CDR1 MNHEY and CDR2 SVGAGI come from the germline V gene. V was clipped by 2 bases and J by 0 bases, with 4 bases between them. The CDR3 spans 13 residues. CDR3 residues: CASSYALNTEAFF. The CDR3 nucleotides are TGTGCCAGCAGTTACGCGTTGAACACTGAAGCTTTCTTT.

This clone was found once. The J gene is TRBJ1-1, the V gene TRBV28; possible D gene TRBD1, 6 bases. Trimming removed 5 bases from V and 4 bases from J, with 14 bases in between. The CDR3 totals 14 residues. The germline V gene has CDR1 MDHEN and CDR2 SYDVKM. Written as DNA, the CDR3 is TGTGCCAGCAGTCCCCGGGGGGGCGCCACTGAAGCTTTCTTT. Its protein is CASSPRGGATEAFF.

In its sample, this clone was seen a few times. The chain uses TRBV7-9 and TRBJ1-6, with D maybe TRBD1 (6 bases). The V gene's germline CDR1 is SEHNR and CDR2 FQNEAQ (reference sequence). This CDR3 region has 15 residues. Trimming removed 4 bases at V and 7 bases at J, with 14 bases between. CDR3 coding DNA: TGTGCCAGCAGCTCCGCGCCAGGGGTGAATTCACCCCTCCACTTT. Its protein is CASSSAPGVNSPLHF. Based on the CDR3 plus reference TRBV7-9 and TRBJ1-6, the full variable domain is DTGVSQNPRHKITKRGQNVTFRCDPISEHNRLYWYRQTLGQGPEFLTYFQNEAQLEKSRLLSDRFSAERPKGSFSTLEIQRTEQGDSAMYLCASSSAPGVNSPLHFGNGTRLTVT.

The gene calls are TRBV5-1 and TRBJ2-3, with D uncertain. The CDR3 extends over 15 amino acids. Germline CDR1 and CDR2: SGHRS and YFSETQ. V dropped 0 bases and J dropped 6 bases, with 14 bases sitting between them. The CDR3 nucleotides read TGCGCCAGCAGCTTGGGAGGTAGGCCTAGTGATACGCAGTATTTT. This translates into CASSLGGRPSDTQYF.

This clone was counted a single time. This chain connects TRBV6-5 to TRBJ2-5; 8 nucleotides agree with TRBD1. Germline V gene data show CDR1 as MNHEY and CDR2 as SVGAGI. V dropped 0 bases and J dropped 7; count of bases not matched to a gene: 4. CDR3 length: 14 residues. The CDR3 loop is CASSYSTGDRTQYF. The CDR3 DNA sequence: TGTGCCAGCAGTTACTCGACAGGGGACCGGACCCAGTACTTC.

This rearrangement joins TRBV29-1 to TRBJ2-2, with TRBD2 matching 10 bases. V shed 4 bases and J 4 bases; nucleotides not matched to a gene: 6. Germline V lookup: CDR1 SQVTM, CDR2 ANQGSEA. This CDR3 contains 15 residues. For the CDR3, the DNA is TGCAGCGTTGCCGGGACTAGCGAACCCACCGGGGAGCTGTTTTTT. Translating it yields CSVAGTSEPTGELFF.

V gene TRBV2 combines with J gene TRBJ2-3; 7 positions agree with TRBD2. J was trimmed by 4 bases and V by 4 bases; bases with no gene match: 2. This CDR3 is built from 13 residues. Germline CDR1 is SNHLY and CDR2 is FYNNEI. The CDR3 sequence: CASSGGGADTQYF. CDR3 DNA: TGTGCCAGCAGTGGTGGGGGGGCAGATACGCAGTATTTT.

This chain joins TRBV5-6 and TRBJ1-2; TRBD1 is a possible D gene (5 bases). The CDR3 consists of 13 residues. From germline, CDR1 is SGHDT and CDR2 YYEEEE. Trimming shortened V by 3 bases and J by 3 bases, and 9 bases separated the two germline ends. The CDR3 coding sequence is TGTGCCAGCAGCTCACAACAGGACTATGGCTACACCTTC. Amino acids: CASSSQQDYGYTF. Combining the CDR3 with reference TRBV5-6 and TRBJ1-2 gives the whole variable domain DAGVTQSPTHLIKTRGQQVTLRCSPKSGHDTVSWYQQALGQGPQFIFQYYEEEERQRGNFPDRFSGHQFPNYSSELNVNALLLGDSALYLCASSSQQDYGYTFGSGTRLTVV.

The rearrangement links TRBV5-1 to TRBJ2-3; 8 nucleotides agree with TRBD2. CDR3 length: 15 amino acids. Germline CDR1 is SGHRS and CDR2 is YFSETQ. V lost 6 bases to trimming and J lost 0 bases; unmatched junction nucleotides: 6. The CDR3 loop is CASTIGGGSTDTQYF. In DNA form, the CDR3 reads TGCGCCAGCACGATCGGGGGGGGTAGCACAGATACGCAGTATTTT. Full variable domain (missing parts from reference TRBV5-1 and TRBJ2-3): KAGVTQTPRYLIKTRGQQVTLSCSPISGHRSVSWYQQTPGQGLQFLFEYFSETQRNKGNFPGRFSGRQFSNSRSEMNVSTLELGDSALYLCASTIGGGSTDTQYFGPGTRLTVL.

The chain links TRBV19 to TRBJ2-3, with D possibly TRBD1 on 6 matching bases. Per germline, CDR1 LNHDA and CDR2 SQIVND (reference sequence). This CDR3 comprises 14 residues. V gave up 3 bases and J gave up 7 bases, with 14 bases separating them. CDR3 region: CASSMGTSLHTQYF. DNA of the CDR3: TGTGCCAGTAGTATGGGGACATCCCTTCATACGCAGTATTTT.

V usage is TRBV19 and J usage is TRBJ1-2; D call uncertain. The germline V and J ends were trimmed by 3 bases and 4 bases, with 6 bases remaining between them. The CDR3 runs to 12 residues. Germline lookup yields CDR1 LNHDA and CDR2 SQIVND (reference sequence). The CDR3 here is CASSMGTYGYTF. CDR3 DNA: TGTGCCAGTAGTATGGGCACCTATGGCTACACCTTC.

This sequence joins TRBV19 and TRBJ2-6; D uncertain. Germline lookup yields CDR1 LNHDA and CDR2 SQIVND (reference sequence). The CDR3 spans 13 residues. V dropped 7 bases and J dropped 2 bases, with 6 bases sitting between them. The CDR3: CASMFAGANVLTF. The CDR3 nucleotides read TGTGCCAGTATGTTCGCTGGGGCCAACGTCCTGACTTTC.

CDR3 sequence reads: CASSKNRDLRYGYTF. The CDR3 region has the DNA TGTGCCAGTAGTAAAAACAGGGATCTCCGCTATGGCTACACCTTC. The genes are TRBV19 and TRBJ1-2; perhaps TRBD1 as D (6 bases). Trimming took 4 bases from V and 4 from J, leaving 16 bases between them. The V gene's germline CDR1 is LNHDA and CDR2 SQIVND (reference sequence). This CDR3 region has 15 residues.

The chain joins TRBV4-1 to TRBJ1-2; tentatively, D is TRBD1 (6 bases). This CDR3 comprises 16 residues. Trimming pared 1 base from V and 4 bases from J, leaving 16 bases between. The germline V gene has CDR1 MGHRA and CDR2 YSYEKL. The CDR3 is CASSQVGGGAAYGYTF. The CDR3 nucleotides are TGCGCCAGCAGCCAAGTTGGGGGGGGCGCCGCCTATGGCTACACCTTC.

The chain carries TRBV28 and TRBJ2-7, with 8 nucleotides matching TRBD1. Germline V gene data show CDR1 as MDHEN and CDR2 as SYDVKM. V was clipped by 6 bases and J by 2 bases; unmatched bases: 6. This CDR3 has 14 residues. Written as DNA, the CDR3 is TGTGCCAGCAGATCGGACAGGGAAGCCTACGAGCAGTACTTC. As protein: CASRSDREAYEQYF.

CDR3 loop: CASSLDGGAYNEQFF. The CDR3 DNA reads TGTGCCAGCAGCTTAGATGGGGGGGCCTACAATGAGCAGTTCTTC. This chain joins TRBV11-3 and TRBJ2-1; 7 bases agree with TRBD2. The CDR3 length is 15 residues. Germline loops: CDR1 SGHNT, CDR2 YENEEA. The V gene end was trimmed by 0 bases and the J gene end by 2 bases; junction bases not matched to a gene: 1.

This CDR3 reads CASTIPQGLHPNSPLHF. CDR3 DNA sequence: TGTGCCAGCACCATACCACAGGGGCTACACCCCAATTCACCCCTCCACTTT. The chain joins TRBV21-1 to TRBJ1-6; the table names TRBD1, a call not compared with the DNA. TRBV21-1 is assigned pseudogene status. This CDR3 region has 17 residues.

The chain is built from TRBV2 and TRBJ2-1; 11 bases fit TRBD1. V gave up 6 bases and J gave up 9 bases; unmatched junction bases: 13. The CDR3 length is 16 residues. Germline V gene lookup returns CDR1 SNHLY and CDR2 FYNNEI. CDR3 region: CASSPPGTGGPGEQFF. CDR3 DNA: TGTGCCAGCAGCCCCCCCGGGACAGGGGGACCGGGTGAGCAGTTCTTC.

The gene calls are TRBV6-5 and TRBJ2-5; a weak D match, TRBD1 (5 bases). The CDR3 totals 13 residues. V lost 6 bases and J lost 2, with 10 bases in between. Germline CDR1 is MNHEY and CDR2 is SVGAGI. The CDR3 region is CASRRGQQETQYF. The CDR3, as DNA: TGTGCCAGCAGAAGAGGACAACAAGAGACCCAGTACTTC.